This T cell receptor beta chain stems from a study of blood T cell repertoires in COVID-19. Study-wide background: COVID-19 samples from acute and convalescent phases originated in the United States, Italy and Spain. The cDNA or gDNA used as material had been derived from T cells, B-cell-depleted T cells, or PBMCs.

Original processing notes: Reference gene primers were amplified, and this amplification served to estimate nucleated cell counts. This table comes from immunoSEQ multiplex PCR, and its TCRdb copy is limited to in-frame clones, with some not included. V and J calls and clone size are as listed in that table; D and trimming were resolved from the DNA. The table records 150,000 to 200,000 clones, just under 95% of them present only once. The germline V and J ends were trimmed by 9 bases and 0 bases, with 11 bases remaining between them. The CDR3 runs to 13 residues. CDR1 and CDR2 (germline): WNHNN, SYGVQD (reference sequence).

The sequenced material came from peripheral blood. The TCR was taken from a woman in her fifties or sixties with acute or convalescent COVID-19. V and J are TRBV10-1 and TRBJ1-1, with D maybe TRBD1 (6 bases). The CDR3, as DNA: TGCGCCAGTAGGGACACTCTGAACACTGAAGCTTTCTTT. Amino acid sequence: CASRDTLNTEAFF.